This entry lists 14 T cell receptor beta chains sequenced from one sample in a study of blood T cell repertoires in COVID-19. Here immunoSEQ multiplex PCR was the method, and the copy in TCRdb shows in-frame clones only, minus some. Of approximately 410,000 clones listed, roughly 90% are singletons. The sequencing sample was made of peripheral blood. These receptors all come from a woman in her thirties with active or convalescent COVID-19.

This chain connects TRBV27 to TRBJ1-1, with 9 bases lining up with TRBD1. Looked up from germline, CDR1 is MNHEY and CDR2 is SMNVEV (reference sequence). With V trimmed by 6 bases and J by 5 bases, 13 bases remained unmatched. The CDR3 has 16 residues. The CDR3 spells CASSPELTGGRTEAFF. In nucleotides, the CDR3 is TGTGCCAGCAGCCCCGAATTGACAGGGGGGAGGACTGAAGCTTTCTTT.

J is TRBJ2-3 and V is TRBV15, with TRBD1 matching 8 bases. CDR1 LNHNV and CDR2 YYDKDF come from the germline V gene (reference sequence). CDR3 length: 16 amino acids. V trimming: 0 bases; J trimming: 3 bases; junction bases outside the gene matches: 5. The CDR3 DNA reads TGTGCCACCAGCAGAGATCTTGGACAGGGAACAGATACGCAGTATTTT. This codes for CATSRDLGQGTDTQYF.

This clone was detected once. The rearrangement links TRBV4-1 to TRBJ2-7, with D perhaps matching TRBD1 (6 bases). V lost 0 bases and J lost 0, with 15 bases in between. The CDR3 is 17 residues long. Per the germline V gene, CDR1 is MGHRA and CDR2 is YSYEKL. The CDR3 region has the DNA TGCGCCAGCAGCCAAGATAGAACAGGGACCCTCTCCTACGAGCAGTACTTC. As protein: CASSQDRTGTLSYEQYF.

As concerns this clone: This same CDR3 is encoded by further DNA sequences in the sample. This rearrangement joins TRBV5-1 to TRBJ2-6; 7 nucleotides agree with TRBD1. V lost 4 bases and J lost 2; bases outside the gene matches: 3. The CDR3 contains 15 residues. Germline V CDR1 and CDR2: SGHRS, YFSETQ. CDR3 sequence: CASSPDRPGANVLTF. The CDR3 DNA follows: TGCGCCAGCAGCCCGGACAGGCCTGGGGCCAACGTCCTGACTTTC.

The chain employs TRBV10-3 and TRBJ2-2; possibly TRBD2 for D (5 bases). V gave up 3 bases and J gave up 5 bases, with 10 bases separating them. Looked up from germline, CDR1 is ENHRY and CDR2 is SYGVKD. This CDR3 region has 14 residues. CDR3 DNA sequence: TGTGCCATCAGTGAAACAGCGGAGACCGGGGAGCTGTTTTTT. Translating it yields CAISETAETGELFF.

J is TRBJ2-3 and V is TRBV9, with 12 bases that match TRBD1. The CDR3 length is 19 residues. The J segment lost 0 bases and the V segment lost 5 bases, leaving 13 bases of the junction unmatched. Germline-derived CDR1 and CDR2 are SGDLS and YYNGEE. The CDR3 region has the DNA TGTGCCAGCAGTGTGGGACAGGGGGCAATGGCGGGAAGCACAGATACGCAGTATTTT. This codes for CASSVGQGAMAGSTDTQYF.

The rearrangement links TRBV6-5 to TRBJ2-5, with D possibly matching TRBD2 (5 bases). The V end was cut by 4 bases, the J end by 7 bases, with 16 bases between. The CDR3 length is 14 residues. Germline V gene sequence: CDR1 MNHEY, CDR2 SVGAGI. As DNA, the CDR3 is TGTGCCAGCAGTTCCACGGACCTTCGGGGGACCCAGTACTTC. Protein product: CASSSTDLRGTQYF.

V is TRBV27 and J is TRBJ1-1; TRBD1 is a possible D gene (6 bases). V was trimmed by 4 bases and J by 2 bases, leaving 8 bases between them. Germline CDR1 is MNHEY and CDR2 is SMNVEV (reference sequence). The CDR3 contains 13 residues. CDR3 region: CASSWDTNTEAFF. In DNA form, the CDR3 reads TGTGCCAGCAGTTGGGACACCAACACTGAAGCTTTCTTT.

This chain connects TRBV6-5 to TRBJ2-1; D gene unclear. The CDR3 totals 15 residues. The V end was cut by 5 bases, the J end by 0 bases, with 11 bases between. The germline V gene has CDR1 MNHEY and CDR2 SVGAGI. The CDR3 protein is CASSLDTSSYNEQFF. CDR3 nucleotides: TGTGCCAGCAGTCTCGACACAAGCTCCTACAATGAGCAGTTCTTC.

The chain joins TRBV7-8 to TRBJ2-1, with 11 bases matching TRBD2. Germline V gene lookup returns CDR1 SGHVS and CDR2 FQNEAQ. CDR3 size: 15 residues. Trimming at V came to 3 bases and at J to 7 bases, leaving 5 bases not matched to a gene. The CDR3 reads CASSFLAGGQNEQFF. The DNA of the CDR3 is TGTGCCAGCAGCTTTTTAGCGGGGGGGCAAAATGAGCAGTTCTTC. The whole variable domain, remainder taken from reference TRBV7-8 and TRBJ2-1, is GAGVSQSPRYKVAKRGQDVALRCDPISGHVSLFWYQQALGQGPEFLTYFQNEAQLDKSGLPSDRFFAERPEGSVSTLKIQRTQQEDSAVYLCASSFLAGGQNEQFFGPGTRLTVL.

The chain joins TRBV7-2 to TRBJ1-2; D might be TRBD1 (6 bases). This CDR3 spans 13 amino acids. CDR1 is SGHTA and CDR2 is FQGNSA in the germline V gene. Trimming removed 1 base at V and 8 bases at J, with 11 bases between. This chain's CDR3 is CASSLVAGAGYTF. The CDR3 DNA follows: TGTGCCAGCAGCTTAGTAGCAGGGGCGGGCTACACCTTC.

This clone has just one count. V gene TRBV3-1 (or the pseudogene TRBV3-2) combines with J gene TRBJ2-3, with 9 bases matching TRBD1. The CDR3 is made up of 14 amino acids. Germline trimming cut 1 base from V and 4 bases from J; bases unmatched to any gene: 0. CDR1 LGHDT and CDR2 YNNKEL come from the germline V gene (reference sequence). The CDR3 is CASSQGQGADTQYF. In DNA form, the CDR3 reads TGTGCCAGCAGCCAAGGACAGGGGGCAGATACGCAGTATTTT.

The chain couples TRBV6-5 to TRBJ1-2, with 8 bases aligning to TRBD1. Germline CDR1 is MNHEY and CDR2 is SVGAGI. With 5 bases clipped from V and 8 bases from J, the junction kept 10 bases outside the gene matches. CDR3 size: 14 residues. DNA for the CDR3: TGTGCCAGCAGTCCAGGCGGGACAGGAAAAGGCTACACCTTC. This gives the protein CASSPGGTGKGYTF.

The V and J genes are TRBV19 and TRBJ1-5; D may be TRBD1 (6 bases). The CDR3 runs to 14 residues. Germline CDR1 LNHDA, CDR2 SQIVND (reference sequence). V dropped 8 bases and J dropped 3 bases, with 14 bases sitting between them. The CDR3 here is CASSGQPNNQPQHF. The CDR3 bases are TGTGCCAGTTCTGGACAGCCGAACAATCAGCCCCAGCATTTT. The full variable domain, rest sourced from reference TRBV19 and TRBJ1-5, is DGGITQSPKYLFRKEGQNVTLSCEQNLNHDAMYWYRQDPGQGLRLIYYSQIVNDFQKGDIAEGYSVSREKKESFPLTVTSAQKNPTAFYLCASSGQPNNQPQHFGDGTRLSIL.